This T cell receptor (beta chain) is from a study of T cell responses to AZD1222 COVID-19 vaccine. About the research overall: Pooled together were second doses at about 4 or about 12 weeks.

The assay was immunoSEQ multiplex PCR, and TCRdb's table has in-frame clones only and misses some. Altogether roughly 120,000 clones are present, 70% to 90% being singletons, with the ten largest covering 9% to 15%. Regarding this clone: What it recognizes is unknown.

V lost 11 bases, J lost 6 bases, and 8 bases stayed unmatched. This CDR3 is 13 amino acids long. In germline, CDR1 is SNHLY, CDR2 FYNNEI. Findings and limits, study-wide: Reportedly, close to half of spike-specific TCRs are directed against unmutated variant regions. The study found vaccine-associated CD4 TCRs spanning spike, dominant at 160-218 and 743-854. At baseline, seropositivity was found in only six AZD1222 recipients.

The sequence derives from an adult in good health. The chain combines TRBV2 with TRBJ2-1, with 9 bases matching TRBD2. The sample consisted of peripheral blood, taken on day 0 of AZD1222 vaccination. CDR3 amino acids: CAGGLARLNEQFF. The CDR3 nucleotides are TGTGCCGGAGGACTAGCGAGACTCAATGAGCAGTTCTTC. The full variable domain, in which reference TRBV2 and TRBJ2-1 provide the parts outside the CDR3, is EPEVTQTPSHQVTQMGQEVILRCVPISNHLYFYWYRQILGQKVEFLVSFYNNEISEKSEIFDDQFSVERPDGSNFTLKIRSTKLEDSAMYFCAGGLARLNEQFFGPGTRLTVL.